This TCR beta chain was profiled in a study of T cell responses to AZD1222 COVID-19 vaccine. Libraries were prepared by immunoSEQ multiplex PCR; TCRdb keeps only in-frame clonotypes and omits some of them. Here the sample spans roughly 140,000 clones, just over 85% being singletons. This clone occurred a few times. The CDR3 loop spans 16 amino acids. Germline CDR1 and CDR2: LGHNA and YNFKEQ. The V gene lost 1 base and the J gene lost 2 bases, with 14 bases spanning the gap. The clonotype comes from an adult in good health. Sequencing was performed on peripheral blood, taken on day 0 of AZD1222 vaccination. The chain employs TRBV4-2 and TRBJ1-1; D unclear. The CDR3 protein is CASSQVALRRNTEAFF. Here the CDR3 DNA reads TGTGCCAGCAGCCAAGTCGCGCTCAGGAGAAACACTGAAGCTTTCTTT.